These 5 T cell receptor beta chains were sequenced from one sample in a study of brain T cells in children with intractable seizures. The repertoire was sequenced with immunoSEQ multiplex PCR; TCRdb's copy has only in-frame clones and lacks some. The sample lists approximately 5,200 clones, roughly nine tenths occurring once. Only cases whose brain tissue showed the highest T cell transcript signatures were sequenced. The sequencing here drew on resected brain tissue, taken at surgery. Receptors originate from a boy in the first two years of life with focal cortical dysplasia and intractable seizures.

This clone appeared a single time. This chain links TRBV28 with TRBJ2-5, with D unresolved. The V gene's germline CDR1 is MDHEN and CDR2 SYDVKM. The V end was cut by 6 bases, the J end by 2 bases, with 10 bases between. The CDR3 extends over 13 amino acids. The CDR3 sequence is CASRRPGQETQYF. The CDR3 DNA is TGTGCCAGCAGACGACCCGGACAAGAGACCCAGTACTTC. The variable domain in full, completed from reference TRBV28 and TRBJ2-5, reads DVKVTQSSRYLVKRTGEKVFLECVQDMDHENMFWYRQDPGLGLRLIYFSYDVKMKEKGDIPEGYSVSREKKERFSLILESASTNQTSMYLCASRRPGQETQYFGPGTRLLVL.

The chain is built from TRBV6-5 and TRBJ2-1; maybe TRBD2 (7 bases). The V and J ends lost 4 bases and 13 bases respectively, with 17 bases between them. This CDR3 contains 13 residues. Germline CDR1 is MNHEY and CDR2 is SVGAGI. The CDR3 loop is CASSSSGGGQQFF. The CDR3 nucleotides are TGTGCCAGCAGTTCAAGTGGGGGGGGACAACAGTTCTTC.

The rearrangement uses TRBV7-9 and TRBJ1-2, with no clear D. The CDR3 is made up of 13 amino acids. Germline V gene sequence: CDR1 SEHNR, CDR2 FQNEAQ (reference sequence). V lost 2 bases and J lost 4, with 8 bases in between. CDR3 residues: CASSLLNSYGYTF. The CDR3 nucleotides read TGTGCCAGCAGCTTACTGAACTCCTATGGCTACACCTTC.

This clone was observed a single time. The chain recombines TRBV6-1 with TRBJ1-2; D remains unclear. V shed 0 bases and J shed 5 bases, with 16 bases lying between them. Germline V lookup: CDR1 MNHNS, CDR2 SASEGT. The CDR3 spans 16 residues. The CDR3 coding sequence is TGTGCCAGCAGTGAAGCCCTACCGCGGACTGGTTATGGCTACACCTTC. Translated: CASSEALPRTGYGYTF.

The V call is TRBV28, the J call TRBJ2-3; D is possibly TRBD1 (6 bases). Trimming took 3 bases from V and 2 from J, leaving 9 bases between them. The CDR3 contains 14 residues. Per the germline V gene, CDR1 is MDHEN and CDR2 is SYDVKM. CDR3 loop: CASSLDRPTDTQYF. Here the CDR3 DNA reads TGTGCCAGCAGTTTGGACAGACCCACAGATACGCAGTATTTT.